The clone carrying this T cell receptor (beta chain) has a handful of counts. Its antigen remains unknown. The data are from a study of post-analysis software for immune sequencing data. Study-wide findings and caveats: Compared with controls, patients showed significantly lower normalized Chao1 diversity. Analysis by F measure revealed that same-batch samples clustered strongly together.

Unique molecular identifiers were present in the TCR beta cDNA libraries. With roughly 1 to 11 million T cells as the source, approximately 500,000 cDNA molecules resulted. Each CDR3 protein gets one entry after TCRdb re-called the PCR reads with MiXCR. The table shows some 690,000 distinct CDR3 sequences, with approximately 30% occurring only once. Specimen: blood. This clonotype was sampled from a girl under 18 with multiple sclerosis.

The CDR3 region has the DNA TGCGCCAGCAGCTTGGTATTATCACAGGGAGATGACTACACCTTC. Residues: CASSLVLSQGDDYTF. V gene TRBV5-1 combines with J gene TRBJ1-2, with a tentative D call TRBD1 (6 bases). Trimming cost V 0 bases and J 10 bases, with 19 bases left between them. This CDR3 contains 15 residues. Germline assignment: CDR1 SGHRS and CDR2 YFSETQ.